In this sample, the clone carrying this TCR beta chain turned up many times. Germline V lookup: CDR1 ENHRY, CDR2 SYGVKD. The CDR3 totals 14 residues. Unmatched junction bases numbered 8, after V lost 0 bases and J lost 12 bases. Sequenced patients had shown CD8+CD57+ cell expansion by flow cytometry. Each patient carried a diagnosis of severe acquired aplastic anemia. The data belong to a study of CD8+CD57+ T cells in acquired aplastic anemia. TCR beta VDJ and CDR3 profiling used genomic DNA as template. MiXCR, run by TCRdb on the reads, gives a single entry per CDR3 protein. Here the sample spans a few hundred thousand distinct CDR3 sequences, over 25% being singletons.

The V and J genes are TRBV10-3 and TRBJ2-1; TRBD1 matches 7 bases. Sequencing input: sorted CD4+, CD8+, or CD8+CD57+ T cells (not recorded which) from PBMCs. This clonotype originated in a human donor with aplastic anemia. CDR3 sequence (DNA): TGTGCCATCAGTGAGTCTACGCTAGGGGGCCTGCAGTTCTTC. Encoded protein: CAISESTLGGLQFF.